The rows below give T cell receptor beta chains drawn from one sample of a study of blood T cells in healthy people across ages. MiXCR was run by TCRdb on the 5' RACE reads, yielding one entry per CDR3 protein. The data contain 800,000 or so distinct CDR3 sequences, more than 20% of them singletons. The data also belong to a second study, concerning T cells of mothers and their children.

Material: blood. The receptor source for this set is a boy aged 10-17 years in good health. Both conserved end residues are part of each CDR3. A D gene is named only where the DNA matches it firmly. Clone size is not always given. Where it is, it says once, few, many or a class for expanded clones.

v_call	clone_size	d_call	j_call	cdr3_nt	cdr3_aa
TRBV6-5	.	.	TRBJ2-6	TGTGCCAGCAGTTACGCCAGCACCCACTCTGGGGCCAACGTCCTGACTTTC	CASSYASTHSGANVLTF
TRBV28	.	.	TRBJ2-7	TGTGCCAGCAGTGAGCCCCCCGGACGTGGTTCCTACGAGCAGTACTTC	CASSEPPGRGSYEQYF
TRBV6-2/TRBV6-3	.	.	TRBJ2-1	TGTGCCAGCAGTCCTCGCCAGGGGAATGAGCAGTTCTTC	CASSPRQGNEQFF
TRBV7-2	.	.	TRBJ2-4	TGTGCCAGCAGCTCCCCCGCGGAGACCAAAAACATTCAGTACTTC	CASSSPAETKNIQYF
TRBV12-3/TRBV12-4	many	.	TRBJ2-1	TGTGCCAGCAGTTTGGCTAGGAGGTCCGAGCAGTTCTTC	CASSLARRSEQFF
TRBV4-1	few	TRBD1	TRBJ2-2	TGCGCCAGCAGCCAAGGGACAGGGTTGAACACCGGGGAGCTGTTTTTT	CASSQGTGLNTGELFF
TRBV12-3/TRBV12-4	.	.	TRBJ1-1	TGTGCCAGCAGTCCCCGTCAAAACACTGAAGCTTTCTTT	CASSPRQNTEAFF
TRBV5-6	.	TRBD2	TRBJ2-1	TGTGCCAGCAGCTTGGAGCTAGCGGGGTACAATGAGCAGTTCTTC	CASSLELAGYNEQFF
TRBV6-1	.	.	TRBJ1-5	TGTGCCAGCAGGGTAGACACGCAGCCCCAGCATTTT	CASRVDTQPQHF
TRBV20-1	.	.	TRBJ2-1	TGCAGTGTCGGGGAGCCCAGTCGGTCCAATGAGCAGTTCTTC	CSVGEPSRSNEQFF
TRBV7-9	few	TRBD1	TRBJ1-1	TGTGCCAGCAGGGTAGGGACAGGGGGCTTAGACACTGAAGCTTTCTTT	CASRVGTGGLDTEAFF
TRBV12-3/TRBV12-4	few	TRBD1	TRBJ2-1	TGTGCCAGCAGGTATCAAGGGGGCTATGAGCAGTTCTTC	CASRYQGGYEQFF
TRBV2	few	TRBD1	TRBJ2-4	TGTGCCAGCAGTGGGTGGCAGGGGGCTGACATTCAGTACTTC	CASSGWQGADIQYF
TRBV9	.	TRBD2	TRBJ2-1	TGTGCCAGCAGCGTAGGACTAGCGGGGAACAATGAGCAGTTCTTC	CASSVGLAGNNEQFF
TRBV6-1	few	.	TRBJ1-2	TGTGCCAGCAGCCTCACTCTTCGGTATCCCAGGGGTAACTATGGCTACACCTTC	CASSLTLRYPRGNYGYTF
TRBV24-1	.	.	TRBJ2-4	TGTGCCACCAGCGATGAATCCGTGGGCTCCGGAAAAAACATTCAGTACTTC	CATSDESVGSGKNIQYF
TRBV4-1	.	TRBD1	TRBJ2-5	TGCGCCAGCAGCCAAGGGGGACAGAGAGAGACCCAGTACTTC	CASSQGGQRETQYF
TRBV29-1	few	.	TRBJ1-1	TGCAGCGCAGATGGAGCTTTCTTT	CSADGAFF
TRBV15	few	TRBD2	TRBJ2-7	TGTGCCACCAGCAGATCGGGGACTAGCGGGGGCTACGAGCAGTACTTC	CATSRSGTSGGYEQYF
TRBV29-1	few	TRBD2	TRBJ2-5	TGCAGCGTTATAGCGGGGGCAGAGACCCAGTACTTC	CSVIAGAETQYF
TRBV20-1	.	.	TRBJ1-5	TGCAGTGCTAGAGATAAGAGAGGTCAGCCCCAGCATTTT	CSARDKRGQPQHF
TRBV20-1	.	.	TRBJ1-5	TGCAGTGCCCCGTGGGCCGGCAAGGGCGACAATCAGCCCCAGCATTTT	CSAPWAGKGDNQPQHF
TRBV10-3	few	.	TRBJ1-1	TGTGCCATCAGTGAAGGGGTCACTGAAGCTTTCTTT	CAISEGVTEAFF
TRBV7-3	once	TRBD2	TRBJ2-5	TGTGCCGGCAGCTTGTACGGGCGGGGGGCCCCGGAGACCCAGTACTTC	CAGSLYGRGAPETQYF
TRBV4-3	few	.	TRBJ2-3	TGCGCCAGCAGCCAGGCGGGGATAGATACGCAGTATTTT	CASSQAGIDTQYF
TRBV7-3	.	TRBD2	TRBJ2-5	TGTGCCAGCAGCTTAGCGGGGGGGACTACCCAGTACTTC	CASSLAGGTTQYF
TRBV20-1	many	.	TRBJ2-6	TGCAGTGCTAGAGCGGGCCGAGACTCTGGGGCCAACGTCCTGACTTTC	CSARAGRDSGANVLTF
TRBV20-1	.	.	TRBJ2-5	TGCAGTGCTAGGGCTAGCAAGGAGACCCAGTACTTC	CSARASKETQYF
TRBV19	.	.	TRBJ1-1	TGTGCCAGTAGTATTGGTTGGGGTCAGGGCCGTGAAGCTTTCTTT	CASSIGWGQGREAFF
TRBV7-2	.	TRBD2	TRBJ2-7	TGTGCCAGCAGCTTAGCGTTAGCGGGAACCTACGAGCAGTACTTC	CASSLALAGTYEQYF
TRBV28	once	.	TRBJ2-7	TGTGCCAGCAGTCTCCCGACGGTTGGCGAGCAGTACTTC	CASSLPTVGEQYF
TRBV6-1	few	TRBD2	TRBJ2-1	TGTGCCGGAGGGGCGGGAGTAGGTGAGCAGTTCTTC	CAGGAGVGEQFF
TRBV18	.	TRBD1	TRBJ1-2	TGTGCCAGCTCACCAGGACAGGCCTTAGCTAACTATGGCTACACCTTC	CASSPGQALANYGYTF
TRBV20-1	.	.	TRBJ2-1	TGCAGTGCATTAACGGAGGAAGGCTACAATGAGCAGTTCTTC	CSALTEEGYNEQFF
TRBV9	.	.	TRBJ2-6	TGTGCCAGCAGCGCCCGGGGGGAGGGGGCGTCTGGGTTTTTTGGGGCCAACGTCCTGACTTTC	CASSARGEGASGFFGANVLTF
TRBV3-1	few	.	TRBJ2-3	TGTGCCAGCAGCCAAGACCAGCGCACAGATACGCAGTATTTT	CASSQDQRTDTQYF
TRBV15	.	.	TRBJ2-5	TGTGCCACCAGCAGCACCCTGACCATTGGGACCCAGTACTTC	CATSSTLTIGTQYF
TRBV28	few	TRBD1	TRBJ1-2	TGTGCCAGCAGTTTTGGAGACAGGGACCGTCTTGGCTACACCTTC	CASSFGDRDRLGYTF
TRBV4-1	.	TRBD2	TRBJ2-7	TGCGCCAGCAGCCAAGAAGGGAGTGATGCGGGAGGGCAGTACTTC	CASSQEGSDAGGQYF
TRBV6-6	.	.	TRBJ2-5	TGCGCCAGCAAGGTCGGAGTTAATCGGAAGACCCAGTACTTC	CASKVGVNRKTQYF
TRBV7-1	.	.	TRBJ1-4	TGTGCCAGCAGCCCCGGGGACATATATAATGAAAAACTGTTTTTT	CASSPGDIYNEKLFF
TRBV4-3	few	.	TRBJ1-4	TGCGCCAGCAGCCGGTACCAGGCAACTAATGAAAAACTGTTTTTT	CASSRYQATNEKLFF
TRBV6-5	few	.	TRBJ2-6	TGTGCCAGCAGTTACCAGTCACGGGGTTCTGGGGCCAACGTCCTGACTTTC	CASSYQSRGSGANVLTF
TRBV29-1	many	TRBD1	TRBJ2-7	TGCAGCGTTTCCGGGACAGTAGTCTACGAGCAGTACTTC	CSVSGTVVYEQYF
TRBV12-3/TRBV12-4	few	.	TRBJ2-6	TGTGCCAGCAGACCCCTGGGGGTCTACTCTGGGGCCAACGTCCTGACTTTC	CASRPLGVYSGANVLTF
TRBV3-1	.	.	TRBJ1-5	TGTGCCAGCAGCCAAGATTCACAGGGAGGGGTTCAGCCCCAGCATTTT	CASSQDSQGGVQPQHF
TRBV4-1	.	TRBD1	TRBJ1-4	TGCGCCAGCAGGCCGACAGGGGACGAAAAACTGTTTTTT	CASRPTGDEKLFF
TRBV11-2	few	TRBD2	TRBJ2-7	TGTGCCAGCAGCCCAAGGACTAGCTCAAGGCTTCGTCCCTACGAGCAGTACTTC	CASSPRTSSRLRPYEQYF
TRBV4-3	.	TRBD2	TRBJ2-5	TGCGCCAGCAGCCAAGAAGCCCCTGTAGCGGGGAACCAAGAGACCCAGTACTTC	CASSQEAPVAGNQETQYF